These 5 T cell receptor beta chains were sequenced from one sample in a study of blood T cell repertoires in COVID-19. Only in-frame clones appear in the TCRdb table, and some are missing; sequencing was by immunoSEQ multiplex PCR. In the table there are fewer than 350,000 clones, around 86% of which are singletons. Sequences were obtained from PBMCs or T cells enriched from blood (not recorded which). These receptors all come from a woman aged 40 to 49 with acute COVID-19.

This clone was seen only a few times. The chain links TRBV2 to TRBJ1-5; 7 bases line up with TRBD1. The CDR3 consists of 15 residues. Losses at the gene ends were 6 bases for V and 0 bases for J; bases not matched to a gene: 5. CDR1 and CDR2 from the germline V gene are SNHLY and FYNNEI. DNA of the CDR3: TGTGCCAGCAGGAAAGGACAGGCTAGCAATCAGCCCCAGCATTTT. Translation gives CASRKGQASNQPQHF.

This clone was seen once. The chain has TRBV5-1 and TRBJ2-3; weak D call: TRBD2 (7 bases). Trimming shortened V by 5 bases and J by 1 base, and 11 bases separated the two germline ends. This CDR3 has 14 residues. In germline, CDR1 is SGHRS, CDR2 YFSETQ. CDR3 bases: TGCGCCAGCAGGGGGGGGCCTGGCACAGATACGCAGTATTTT. Its protein is CASRGGPGTDTQYF.

The gene calls are TRBV5-4 and TRBJ2-7, with 12 bases fitting TRBD2. Germline CDR1 is SGHNT and CDR2 is YYREEE (reference sequence). The CDR3 spans 16 residues. Trimming at V came to 4 bases and at J to 1 base, leaving 6 bases not matched to a gene. CDR3 sequence reads: CASSLGLAGTSYEQYF. In DNA, the CDR3 is TGTGCCAGCAGCCTCGGACTAGCGGGGACATCCTACGAGCAGTACTTC.

This rearrangement joins TRBV7-3 to TRBJ2-5, with 9 bases that match TRBD1. CDR1 is SGHTA and CDR2 is FQGTGA in the germline V gene. Trimming took 5 bases from V and 4 from J; bases not matched to a gene: 8. There are 15 residues in the CDR3. Here the CDR3 reads CASSQEGTGLETQYF. The CDR3 nucleotides read TGTGCCAGCAGCCAAGAAGGGACAGGGCTAGAGACCCAGTACTTC. The full variable domain, its missing parts supplied by reference TRBV7-3 and TRBJ2-5, is GAGVSQTPSNKVTEKGKYVELRCDPISGHTALYWYRQSLGQGPEFLIYFQGTGAADDSGLPNDRFFAVRPEGSVSTLKIQRTERGDSAVYLCASSQEGTGLETQYFGPGTRLLVL.

The rearrangement uses TRBV27 and TRBJ2-3; D is unclear. Germline V lookup: CDR1 MNHEY, CDR2 SMNVEV (reference sequence). The CDR3 contains 12 residues. Deletions cut 5 bases from V and 3 bases from J, with 6 bases between. CDR3 region: CASSTQTDTQYF. The CDR3 nucleotides read TGTGCCAGCAGTACCCAGACAGATACGCAGTATTTT.